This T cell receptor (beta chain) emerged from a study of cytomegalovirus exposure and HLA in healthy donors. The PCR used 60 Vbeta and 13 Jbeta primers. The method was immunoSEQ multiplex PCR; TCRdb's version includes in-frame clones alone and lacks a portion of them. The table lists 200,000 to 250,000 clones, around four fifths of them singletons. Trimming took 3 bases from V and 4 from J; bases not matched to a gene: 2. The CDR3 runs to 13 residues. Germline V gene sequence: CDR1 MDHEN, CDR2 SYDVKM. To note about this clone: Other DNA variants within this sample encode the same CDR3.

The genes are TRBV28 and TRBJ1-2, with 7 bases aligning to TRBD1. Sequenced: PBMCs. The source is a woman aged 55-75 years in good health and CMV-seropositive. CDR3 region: CASSLAGGYGYTF. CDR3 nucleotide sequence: TGTGCCAGCAGTTTGGCAGGGGGCTATGGCTACACCTTC.